The present entry profiles one T cell receptor (beta chain) with its context. The V and J ends lost 1 base and 3 bases, in that order; junction bases with no gene match: 1. This CDR3 has 14 amino acids. Germline CDR1 reads LNHDA; CDR2 reads SQIVND (reference sequence). The data stem from a study of cytomegalovirus exposure and HLA in healthy donors. With 60 Vbeta and 13 Jbeta primers, the PCR was carried out. The table came from immunoSEQ multiplex PCR; TCRdb's copy has only in-frame clones and leaves some out. The sample shows about 150,000 clones, roughly 79% of them seen only once. What was sequenced was PBMCs. This TCR was recovered from a man aged 18 to 30 in good health and CMV-seronegative. The chain combines TRBV19 with TRBJ1-1; 8 bases line up with TRBD1. The chain's CDR3 is CASSIGQGYTEAFF. The CDR3 nucleotides are TGTGCCAGTAGTATAGGACAGGGGTACACTGAAGCTTTCTTT. Using reference TRBV19 and TRBJ1-1 for the parts outside the CDR3, the full variable domain is DGGITQSPKYLFRKEGQNVTLSCEQNLNHDAMYWYRQDPGQGLRLIYYSQIVNDFQKGDIAEGYSVSREKKESFPLTVTSAQKNPTAFYLCASSIGQGYTEAFFGQGTRLTVV.